This T cell receptor beta chain was identified in a study of blood T cell repertoires in COVID-19 (dated by TCRdb to 2018 to 2020). Study-wide context: The collaborator samples originated in the United States, Italy and Spain and spanned the acute and convalescent phases of COVID-19. Sample metadata almost always included a de-identified subject ID, COVID-19 status, age in years and sex. HLA class I and class II types, where available, came from metadata supplied by the sample provider rather than from assay-based typing. A freely available public database, intended as a resource for researchers studying the immune response to SARS-CoV-2, is where the repertoires were released. The prospective study material was composed of cDNA or gDNA derived from T cells, B-cell-depleted T cells, or PBMCs. Subjects who had been exposed to COVID-19, were actively infected with it, or had recovered from it provided the deeply sampled blood TCRbeta repertoires that made up the dataset. Samples were obtained from the ongoing ImmuneRACE study (first 160 participants) and from approximately 1,200 subjects provided by 6 global collaborators.

The immunoSEQ Assay, a bias-controlled multiplex PCR, was used to amplify TCRbeta CDR3 regions from genomic DNA. In the original analysis: The number of nucleated cells in each sample was estimated by amplification of reference gene primers within the assay. To quantify the absolute abundance of each unique TCRbeta CDR3 rearrangement, sequence reads were collapsed and filtered. For each sample, productive Simpson clonality was calculated as the square root of Simpson's diversity index across productive rearrangements. TCRdb retrieved this table from immuneACCESS and kept in-frame rearrangements only. Not all clones are present; in checked studies, unresolved V genes account for under half, and no reason is known for the remainder. V and J calls and clone size are those listed in that table; D and trimming were worked out from the DNA. For this sample there are around 300,000 clones; 75% to 90% appear just once. The ten largest clonotypes hold 6.3% of the sample.

CDR1 and CDR2 are drawn from the germline V gene: KGHSH, LQKENI. Trimming leaves V shorter by 2 bases and J shorter by 1 base, with the junction holding 18 bases beyond the gene matches. The CDR3 runs 21 residues from the cysteine to the phenylalanine. Only the CDR3 part of the read is kept: 63 bases, read in frame from the first base. At one collaborating source in Seattle, patients were enrolled during active infection and were followed longitudinally through the course of disease. The collaborating institutions used their own protocols to collect whole blood in K2EDTA tubes. For TCRbeta analysis, collaborator samples were shipped as frozen whole blood, as isolated PBMCs, or as DNA extracted from either sample type. Overall study outcomes, separate from this receptor: The quantity of clinical and demographic metadata differed by source and by participant and was supplied without curation.

This clone was observed once. Its antigen is currently not known. Base qualities are not provided; no much larger clone lies one nucleotide away. This sequence originates from a woman aged 50 to 60 with COVID-19, enrolled during active disease. This chain joins TRBV18 to TRBJ2-2, and TRBD1 matches 8 of the central bases. Sequenced sample: peripheral blood. This receptor has the CDR3 CASSPSNPGTGLALNTGELFF. The sequenced DNA: TGTGCCAGCTCACCAAGCAACCCCGGGACAGGCCTTGCGTTGAACACCGGGGAGCTGTTTTTT.